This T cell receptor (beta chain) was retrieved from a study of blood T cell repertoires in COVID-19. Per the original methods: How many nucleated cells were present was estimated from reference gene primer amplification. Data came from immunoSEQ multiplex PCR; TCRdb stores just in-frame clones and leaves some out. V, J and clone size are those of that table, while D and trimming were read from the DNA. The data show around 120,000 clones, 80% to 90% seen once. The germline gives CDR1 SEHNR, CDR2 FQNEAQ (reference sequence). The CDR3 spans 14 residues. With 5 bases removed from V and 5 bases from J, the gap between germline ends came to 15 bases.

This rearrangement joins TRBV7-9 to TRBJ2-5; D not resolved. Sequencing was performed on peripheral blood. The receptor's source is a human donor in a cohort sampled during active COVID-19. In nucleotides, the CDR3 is TGTGCCAGCAGCCCCTCCTTTGGTCGGGAGACCCAGTACTTC. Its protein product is CASSPSFGRETQYF.